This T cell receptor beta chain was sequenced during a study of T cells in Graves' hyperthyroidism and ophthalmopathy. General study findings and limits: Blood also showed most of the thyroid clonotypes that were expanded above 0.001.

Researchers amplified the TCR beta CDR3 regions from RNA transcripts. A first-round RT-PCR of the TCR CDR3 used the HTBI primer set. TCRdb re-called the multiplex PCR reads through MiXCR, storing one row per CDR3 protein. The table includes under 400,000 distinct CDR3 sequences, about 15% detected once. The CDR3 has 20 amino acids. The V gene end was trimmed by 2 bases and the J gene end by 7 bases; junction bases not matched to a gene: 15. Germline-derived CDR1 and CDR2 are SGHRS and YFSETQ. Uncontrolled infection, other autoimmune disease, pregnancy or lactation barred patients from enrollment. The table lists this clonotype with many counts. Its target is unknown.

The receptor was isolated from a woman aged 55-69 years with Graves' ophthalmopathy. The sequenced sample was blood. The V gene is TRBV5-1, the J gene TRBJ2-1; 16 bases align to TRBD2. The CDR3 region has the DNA TGCGCCAGCAGCTTACTACTTCCTACCCCGGGACTAGCGGGGGGGAATGAGCAGTTCTTC. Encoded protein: CASSLLLPTPGLAGGNEQFF.